This T cell receptor beta chain originates from a study of tumour-infiltrating T cells in Burkitt lymphoma (dated by TCRdb to the early 2020s). With regard to the full study: TCR repertoire data were correlated with clinical outcome; productive clonality predicted overall and progression-free survival, independent of established prognosticators including age at diagnosis.

Library construction relied on the immunoSEQ multiplex PCR assay. TCRdb obtained this table from immuneACCESS and retained in-frame rearrangements with V and J assigned. These tables miss some clones; where compared with another copy, unresolved V genes account for less than half of the shortfall, and the remainder is unexplained. This sample comprises more than 1,500 clones, under 20% of them detected only once. The top ten clones comprise roughly 10% of the sample. The germline V gene gives CDR1 as SGHVT and CDR2 as SQSDAQ. The CDR3 numbers 16 residues from cysteine through phenylalanine. The read is trimmed to its CDR3 DNA, 48 bases read in frame from base 1. Relative to germline, V is 1 base shorter and J is 0 bases shorter, with 7 bases between their ends. On this clone: It has no known antigen specificity. The sample holds no much larger clone one base away, and base qualities are not on file.

This receptor was obtained from a human donor with diffuse large B-cell lymphoma. The sequence links TRBV7-4 to TRBJ2-6, and TRBD2 may be the D gene, going by 5 matching bases. Sequenced input: tumor tissue. The CDR3 protein sequence reads: CASSLVRVSGANVLTF. The bases are TGTGCCAGCAGCTTAGTGAGGGTCTCTGGGGCCAACGTCCTGACTTTC.